This T cell receptor beta chain comes out of a study of blood T cell repertoires in COVID-19. The germline V gene encodes CDR1 SGHDN and CDR2 FVKESK. The CDR3 consists of 15 residues. Trimming removed 1 base from V and 5 bases from J, with 11 bases in between. This table comes from immunoSEQ multiplex PCR, and its TCRdb copy is limited to in-frame clones, with some not included. Of 200,000 to 250,000 clones in the sample, around 82% were seen once. V gene TRBV14 combines with J gene TRBJ1-4; possibly TRBD1 for D (6 bases). The sequenced sample consisted of peripheral blood. The source of this sequence is a woman aged 40-49 years with acute or convalescent COVID-19. Here the CDR3 reads CASSQVGARNEKLFF. The CDR3 coding sequence is TGTGCCAGCAGCCAAGTGGGGGCGCGGAATGAAAAACTGTTTTTT.